Listed here is a single T cell receptor beta chain. What antigen it recognizes has not been identified. No much larger clonotype is one base removed from it; base qualities were not supplied. The record originates from a study of identical twins (dated by TCRdb to the mid-2010s). About the full investigation: To test whether fetal clonotypes persist, the study used deep sequencing on TCR alpha and beta repertoires from monozygotic twins, unrelated adults of various ages, and cord blood. Replicate twin experiments were performed at different times using different library preparation protocols to rule out contamination. What the study reported, not specific to this receptor: A weaker excess of twin sharing was found in beta out-of-frame sequences because the signal-to-noise ratio was lowered by fewer shared sequences. Zero-insertion analyses could be partly confounded by invariant T cells such as MAIT and iNKT, although diverse VJ usage argued against such confounding for most clonotypes. Compared with coincidental sharing between unrelated individuals, out-of-frame TCR alpha sequences shared between twins had an excess of sequences with low generation probability. Abundant cord blood beta clonotypes carried fewer insertions; young adult naive repertoires showed a weaker similar trend, while memory repertoires showed none. Recombination models systematically underestimated out-of-frame TCR alpha sharing in monozygotic twins but agreed with sharing between unrelated individuals. Because the same donors could not be followed over many years, the conclusions relied on cross-sectional statistical analysis.

Every donor was a healthy Caucasian. The library was produced with 5' RACE. Sequencing relied on an Illumina HiSeq 2000. Template switching introduced a universal primer binding site; the final cDNA contained a unique molecular identifier, enabling accurate counting of TCR cDNA molecules. Specific primers in the conserved constant-segment region were used to synthesize first-strand cDNA for TCR alpha and beta chains. Each cDNA library was double barcoded, with a SMART-Mk sample barcode plus Illumina barcodes, to control for contamination. TruSeq adapter sequences and Illumina sample barcodes were added in two successive PCR steps. The Illumina HiSeq platform was used with custom primers to sequence TCR alpha and beta cDNA libraries. Per the authors' processing: MiGEC processed the raw reads to extract unique molecular identifiers, while MiXCR was used to determine the CDR3 positions. For each individual, recombination models were inferred using an EM algorithm with the repgenHMM and IGoR tools. Shared clonotype analysis was performed with the tcR package in R, normalizing sharing by the product of cloneset sizes. To study raw recombination free of thymic and clonal selection effects, out-of-frame nonproductive sequences were analyzed. TCRdb reprocessed the public reads (quality trimming at Q25 with fastp, clone calling with MiXCR) and kept in-frame beta chains. Duplicate CDR3 protein sequences are folded into a single record with the most common DNA and genes. The V and J calls were not made by the authors but by TCRdb's processing. In all, the sample holds 1.5 million to 2 million distinct CDR3 sequences, and about 32% of those were seen once. Of the sample, about 0.27% is held by the ten largest clones.

Reading the germline V gene (reference sequence) gives CDR1 DFQATT and CDR2 SNEGSKA. Measured from the cysteine to the phenylalanine, the CDR3 is 13 residues long. Only the CDR3 portion is preserved as DNA: 39 bases, with reading frame beginning at the first base. The sample taken for sequencing was cord blood. This clonotype originated in a newborn girl in good health. The chain uses TRBV20-1 and TRBJ2-7; D gene: possibly TRBD2, on 5 matching bases. The J call may be in error: the DNA end matches TRBJ2-5 better. CDR3 loop: CSARGPSLETQYF. In nucleotide form, the sequence is TGCAGTGCTAGAGGTCCTAGCCTCGAGACCCAGTACTTC.